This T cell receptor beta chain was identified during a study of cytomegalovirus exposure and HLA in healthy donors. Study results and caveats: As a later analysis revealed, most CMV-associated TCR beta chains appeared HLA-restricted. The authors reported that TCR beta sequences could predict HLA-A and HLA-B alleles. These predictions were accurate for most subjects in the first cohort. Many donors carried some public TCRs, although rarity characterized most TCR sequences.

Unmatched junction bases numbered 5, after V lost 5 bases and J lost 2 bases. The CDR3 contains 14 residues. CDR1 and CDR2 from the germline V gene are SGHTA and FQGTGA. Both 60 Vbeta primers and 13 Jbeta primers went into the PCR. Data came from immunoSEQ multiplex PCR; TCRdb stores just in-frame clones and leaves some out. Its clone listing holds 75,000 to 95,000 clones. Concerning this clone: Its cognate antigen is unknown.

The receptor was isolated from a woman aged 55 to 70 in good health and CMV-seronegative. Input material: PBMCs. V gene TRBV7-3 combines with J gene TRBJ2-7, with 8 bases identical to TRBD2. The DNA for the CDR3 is TGTGCCAGCAGCACTAGCGGAGGTACCTACGAGCAGTACTTC. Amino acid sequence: CASSTSGGTYEQYF. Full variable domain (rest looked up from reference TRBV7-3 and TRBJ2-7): GAGVSQTPSNKVTEKGKYVELRCDPISGHTALYWYRQSLGQGPEFLIYFQGTGAADDSGLPNDRFFAVRPEGSVSTLKIQRTERGDSAVYLCASSTSGGTYEQYFGPGTRLTVT.